Sequencing of this T cell receptor (beta chain) was carried out in a study of identical twins. TCRdb re-derived calls from the 5' RACE reads in MiXCR, one entry per CDR3 protein. In the table there are around 490,000 distinct CDR3 sequences, roughly 15% of which are singletons. Study findings and constraints: For monozygotic twins, models underestimated out-of-frame TCR alpha sharing.

Comment on this clonotype: Its antigen is undetermined.

Germline V lookup: CDR1 SGHNT, CDR2 YYREEE (reference sequence). Trimming cost V 1 base and J 5 bases; bases outside gene matches: 4. CDR3 length: 14 amino acids. The sample was also linked to a second study, of yellow fever vaccine responses in identical twins.

The receptor's source is a woman aged 18-29 years in good health. The chain joins TRBV5-4 to TRBJ2-5, with 8 bases that match TRBD1. The sequencing input was CD4+ T cells sorted from blood. In DNA, the CDR3 is TGTGCCAGCAGCTTGTCAGGGGGCCGGGAGACCCAGTACTTC. Encoded protein: CASSLSGGRETQYF.